This T cell receptor beta chain was sequenced in a study of cytomegalovirus exposure and HLA in healthy donors. The CDR3 consists of 17 residues. Deletions cut 7 bases from V and 3 bases from J, with 25 bases between. Sequenced by immunoSEQ multiplex PCR; TCRdb stores in-frame clones only, minus some. The profile shows 150,000 to 200,000 clones, roughly 80% of them singletons. The TCR originated in a man between 18 and 29 years old in good health and CMV-seropositive. The chain recombines TRBV23-1 with TRBJ2-7, with D maybe TRBD2 (6 bases). TRBV23-1 is noted as an ORF with a role that remains uncertain. Sequenced: PBMCs. The CDR3 nucleotides read TGCGCCAGCAACCCGGGGTCGGGGGTCCGTTCAATCTACGAGCAGTACTTC. Translating it yields CASNPGSGVRSIYEQYF.